The 6 T cell receptor beta chains below were found in one sample sequenced in a study of vaccination and CD4 T cells after COVID-19. No antigen is known for these receptors. Treatment defined: roughly ten-day PBMC culture with coronavirus spike peptide pools or control peptides (ViraFEST assay). Scientists ran DNA taken from cultured CD4+ T cells through the Oncomine TCR Beta short-read assay for sequencing. TCRdb re-derived calls from the PCR reads in MiXCR, one entry per CDR3 protein. The table lists approximately 16,000 distinct CDR3 sequences, 70% to 75% of them singletons. Input material: CD4+ T cells from blood, cultured in vitro. These receptor sequences come from a human donor who had recovered from COVID-19.

This rearrangement joins TRBV27 to TRBJ2-2, with TRBD1 matching over 9 bases. Trimming cost V 5 bases and J 4 bases; bases outside gene matches: 11. This CDR3 is 17 amino acids long. CDR1 and CDR2 from the germline V gene are MNHEY and SMNVEV (reference sequence). This chain's CDR3 is CASSPRPRDRVTGELFF. DNA for the CDR3: TGTGCCAGCAGTCCCCGCCCCCGGGACAGGGTCACCGGGGAGCTGTTTTTT.

The chain has TRBV15 and TRBJ2-7; 7 nucleotides agree with TRBD1. This CDR3 has 15 amino acids. V was pared by 0 bases and J by 3 bases, with 5 bases of the junction left unmatched. Germline CDR1 and CDR2: LNHNV and YYDKDF (reference sequence). The CDR3 protein is CATSRDPGQFYEQYF. CDR3 DNA: TGTGCCACCAGCAGAGACCCGGGACAGTTCTACGAGCAGTACTTC.

This clonotype was counted only a few times. The chain combines TRBV19 with TRBJ1-5; 7 positions match TRBD1. The V gene end was trimmed by 2 bases and the J gene end by 2 bases; junction bases not matched to a gene: 6. CDR1 and CDR2 (germline): LNHDA, SQIVND (reference sequence). The CDR3 is 16 residues long. CDR3 in amino acids: CASSIQGGGRNQPQHF. The CDR3, as DNA: TGTGCCAGTAGTATACAAGGGGGCGGGCGCAATCAGCCCCAGCATTTT.

The J gene is TRBJ2-5, the V gene TRBV12-3 or TRBV12-4; 10 positions agree with TRBD1. The CDR3 consists of 14 residues. V was pared by 6 bases and J by 5 bases, with 6 bases of the junction left unmatched. Here the CDR3 reads CASSYDRGQETQYF. The CDR3 bases are TGTGCCAGCAGCTACGACAGGGGGCAGGAGACCCAGTACTTC.

The V and J genes are TRBV6-5 and TRBJ1-1; 7 bases fit TRBD1. CDR1 is MNHEY and CDR2 is SVGAGI in the germline V gene. Losses at the gene ends were 4 bases for V and 0 bases for J; bases not matched to a gene: 2. This CDR3 comprises 14 residues. This chain's CDR3 is CASSWTGLNTEAFF. DNA for the CDR3: TGTGCCAGCAGTTGGACAGGTCTGAACACTGAAGCTTTCTTT.

The chain uses TRBV7-6 and TRBJ2-1; D unresolved. The V end lost 4 bases, the J end lost 5 bases, and 30 bases lay between the germline ends. CDR3 size: 20 residues. CDR1 and CDR2 from the germline V gene are SGHVS and FNYEAQ. CDR3 protein: CASSSVNRVSTLLPDNEQFF. The CDR3 coding sequence is TGTGCCAGCAGCTCCGTAAACCGGGTCTCGACCCTTTTGCCCGACAATGAGCAGTTCTTC.